Given below is one TCR beta chain in context. Authors' analysis steps: Reference gene primer amplification in the assay estimated nucleated cell counts. Sequencing used immunoSEQ multiplex PCR; TCRdb keeps in-frame clones, though not all of them. V and J calls and clone size are copied from that table; D and trimming were computed from the DNA. The sample holds about 42,000 clones, nearly 90% seen once. This sample is part of a study of blood T cell repertoires in COVID-19. On the study more broadly: The samples span acute and convalescent COVID-19 from the United States, Italy and Spain. T cells, B-cell-depleted T cells, or PBMCs provided the cDNA or gDNA that served as material.

Trimming removed 3 bases at V and 5 bases at J, with 16 bases between. Germline values: CDR1 SGHDN, CDR2 FVKESK. The CDR3 contains 15 residues. The sequencing input was peripheral blood. J is TRBJ2-5 and V is TRBV14, with D unresolved. The sequence was collected from a human donor in a cohort sampled during active COVID-19. The CDR3 loop reads CASSQNGEALETQYF. The DNA for the CDR3 is TGTGCCAGCAGCCAGAACGGCGAAGCGTTGGAGACCCAGTACTTC.